Below, 25 T cell receptor beta chains from the same sample are listed, as sequenced in a study of cytomegalovirus exposure and HLA in healthy donors. The study ran its PCR with 60 Vbeta and 13 Jbeta primers. The table came from immunoSEQ multiplex PCR; TCRdb's copy has only in-frame clones and leaves some out. The repertoire holds hundreds of thousands of clones, with approximately 70% as singletons. The specimen sequenced was PBMCs. The origin of the receptors is a female donor in good health and CMV-seronegative.

The V and J genes are TRBV7-2 and TRBJ1-4, with D perhaps matching TRBD1 (5 bases). The CDR3 spans 14 residues. Trimming cost V 3 bases and J 8 bases, with 13 bases left between them. Germline V gene sequence: CDR1 SGHTA, CDR2 FQGNSA. The CDR3 loop reads CASSFGGGEEKLFF. The DNA for the CDR3 is TGTGCCAGCAGCTTCGGGGGGGGAGAGGAAAAACTGTTTTTT. The complete variable domain, with remaining parts taken from reference TRBV7-2 and TRBJ1-4, reads GAGVSQSPSNKVTEKGKDVELRCDPISGHTALYWYRQSLGQGLEFLIYFQGNSAPDKSGLPSDRFSAERTGGSVSTLTIQRTQQEDSAVYLCASSFGGGEEKLFFGSGTQLSVL.

The chain's CDR3 is CASSQDRASGRTDTQYF. The CDR3 coding sequence is TGCGCCAGCAGCCAAGATCGAGCTAGCGGGAGGACAGATACGCAGTATTTT. The V call is TRBV4-1, the J call TRBJ2-3; TRBD2 aligns across 11 bases. The ends lost 0 bases at V and 3 bases at J; junction bases unmatched: 5. This CDR3 has 17 amino acids. Per the germline V gene, CDR1 is MGHRA and CDR2 is YSYEKL.

The chain links TRBV7-2 to TRBJ2-7, with 8 bases that match TRBD1. This CDR3 comprises 15 residues. Germline CDR1 and CDR2: SGHTA and FQGNSA. Trimming cost V 1 base and J 4 bases; bases outside gene matches: 6. The CDR3: CASSLGGQVSYEQYF. CDR3 in DNA: TGTGCCAGCAGCTTAGGGGGACAGGTCTCTTACGAGCAGTACTTC.

The rearrangement joins TRBV13 to TRBJ1-5; maybe TRBD1 (6 bases). The V gene's germline CDR1 is PRHDT and CDR2 FYEKMQ (reference sequence). Trimming took off 5 bases at V and 2 bases at J, with 13 bases between the two ends. The CDR3 is 15 amino acids. CDR3 in amino acids: CASSRTGLGNQPQHF. CDR3 in DNA: TGTGCCAGCAGCCGTACAGGGTTGGGCAATCAGCCCCAGCATTTT.

The rearrangement links TRBV7-3 to TRBJ2-5; maybe TRBD1 (6 bases). Germline V gives CDR1 SGHTA, CDR2 FQGTGA. The germline V and J ends were trimmed by 1 base and 5 bases, with 17 bases remaining between them. The CDR3 loop spans 16 amino acids. The chain's CDR3 is CASSLSPPGVGETQYF. The CDR3 DNA reads as TGTGCCAGCAGCTTAAGTCCCCCAGGGGTCGGGGAGACCCAGTACTTC.

J is TRBJ1-1 and V is TRBV2; unclear D gene. This CDR3 contains 11 residues. CDR1 and CDR2 (germline): SNHLY, FYNNEI. Trimming took 4 bases from V and 14 from J, leaving 14 bases between them. This CDR3 is CASSAPGIGFF. The CDR3 DNA reads as TGTGCCAGCAGTGCGCCGGGGATAGGGTTCTTT.

Notes on this clone: Given the absence of the conserved phenylalanine or tryptophan at the CDR3 end, a read error is likely. The chain recombines TRBV18 with TRBJ1-1; possible D gene TRBD1, 5 bases. The CDR3 spans 13 residues. The V gene lost 1 base and the J gene lost 4 bases, with 7 bases spanning the gap. CDR1 is KGHSH, CDR2 LQKENI, per germline. CDR3 amino acids: CASSPLGGTEAFC. Here the CDR3 DNA reads TGTGCCAGCTCACCACTTGGGGGCACTGAAGCTTTCTGT.

This clone was picked up one time. The J gene is TRBJ1-1, the V gene TRBV28, with D possibly matching TRBD1 (5 bases). Trimming pared 2 bases from V and 4 bases from J, leaving 8 bases between. From germline, CDR1 is MDHEN and CDR2 SYDVKM. The CDR3 has 13 residues. The CDR3, as DNA: TGTGCCAGCAGTTTACAGGGAGGCACTGAAGCTTTCTTT. Translation: CASSLQGGTEAFF.

The gene calls are TRBV28 and TRBJ2-7, with TRBD1 as a possible D gene (5 bases). From germline, CDR1 is MDHEN and CDR2 SYDVKM. V shed 6 bases and J shed 1 base, with 7 bases lying between them. The CDR3 is 12 residues long. The CDR3 coding sequence is TGTGCCAGCAGGCAGGGATCCTACGAGCAGTACTTC. As protein: CASRQGSYEQYF. Together with reference TRBV28 and TRBJ2-7, the CDR3 gives the full variable domain: DVKVTQSSRYLVKRTGEKVFLECVQDMDHENMFWYRQDPGLGLRLIYFSYDVKMKEKGDIPEGYSVSREKKERFSLILESASTNQTSMYLCASRQGSYEQYFGPGTRLTVT.

V gene TRBV7-2 combines with J gene TRBJ2-5; possible D gene TRBD2, 6 bases. The V and J ends lost 4 bases and 4 bases respectively, with 10 bases between them. CDR3 length: 13 amino acids. The germline gives CDR1 SGHTA, CDR2 FQGNSA. The CDR3 sequence is CASSSEGGETQYF. Here the CDR3 DNA reads TGTGCCAGCAGCTCGGAGGGAGGAGAGACCCAGTACTTC.

The chain couples TRBV18 to TRBJ1-1; a weak D match, TRBD1 (5 bases). The germline CDR1 and CDR2 sequences are KGHSH and LQKENI. The germline V and J ends were trimmed by 4 bases and 1 base, with 7 bases remaining between them. This CDR3 has 13 residues. The CDR3 nucleotides are TGTGCCAGCTCACGCAGGGAGAACACTGAAGCTTTCTTT. Translation gives CASSRRENTEAFF.

The chain has TRBV7-2 and TRBJ2-7; 11 bases line up with TRBD2. Trimming at V came to 3 bases and at J to 1 base, leaving 11 bases not matched to a gene. This CDR3 has 18 residues. Per the germline V gene, CDR1 is SGHTA and CDR2 is FQGNSA. The CDR3 reads CASSLISGRAGGSYEQYF. In nucleotides, the CDR3 is TGTGCCAGCAGCTTGATTAGCGGGAGGGCAGGTGGGTCCTACGAGCAGTACTTC.

The rearrangement links TRBV2 to TRBJ2-1; 7 positions match TRBD2. The germline V gene has CDR1 SNHLY and CDR2 FYNNEI. V dropped 1 base and J dropped 2; count of bases not matched to a gene: 2. The CDR3 sequence is 15 residues long. DNA for the CDR3: TGTGCCAGCAGTGAAGTGGGAGGGCCCTACAATGAGCAGTTCTTC. It specifies CASSEVGGPYNEQFF.

V usage is TRBV2 and J usage is TRBJ2-7; 8 bases align to TRBD2. The CDR3 is made up of 13 amino acids. Germline V gives CDR1 SNHLY, CDR2 FYNNEI. V trimming: 8 bases; J trimming: 3 bases; junction bases outside the gene matches: 6. The CDR3 loop reads CASLVSGVYEQYF. DNA of the CDR3: TGTGCCAGCTTGGTTAGCGGGGTCTACGAGCAGTACTTC.

The chain joins TRBV18 to TRBJ1-1; D not resolved. From germline, CDR1 is KGHSH and CDR2 LQKENI. V gave up 1 base and J gave up 10 bases, with 13 bases separating them. This CDR3 has 13 amino acids. In DNA form, the CDR3 reads TGTGCCAGCTCACCACGGCAGGAAGGAGGAGCTTTCTTT. Its translation is CASSPRQEGGAFF.

This clone was seen more than once but under ten times. The rearrangement uses TRBV2 and TRBJ2-1, with a possible D match to TRBD1 (6 bases). CDR1 and CDR2 (germline): SNHLY, FYNNEI. The CDR3 has 14 amino acids. Between the trimmed V and J ends, which lost 7 bases and 4 bases, there was a span of 14 bases. The CDR3 coding sequence is TGTGCCAGCACTTTCCGGGACATTTACAATGAGCAGTTCTTC. Its translation is CASTFRDIYNEQFF.

The rearrangement links TRBV5-4 to TRBJ1-3, with 7 bases matching TRBD1. The CDR3 loop spans 15 amino acids. With 2 bases clipped from V and 0 bases from J, the junction kept 2 bases outside the gene matches. CDR1 and CDR2 from the germline V gene are SGHNT and YYREEE (reference sequence). The CDR3 nucleotides read TGTGCCAGCAGCTTCGGACAGGTCTCTGGAAACACCATATATTTT. This codes for CASSFGQVSGNTIYF.

The chain combines TRBV7-2 with TRBJ1-5; D possibly corresponds to TRBD1 (6 bases). Germline V gives CDR1 SGHTA, CDR2 FQGNSA. This CDR3 region has 15 residues. V was trimmed by 5 bases and J by 2 bases, leaving 13 bases between them. The CDR3: CASSQGRAGNQPQHF. The CDR3 DNA sequence: TGTGCCAGCAGCCAGGGGCGGGCCGGCAATCAGCCCCAGCATTTT.

The chain joins TRBV5-5 to TRBJ2-1; perhaps TRBD1 as D (6 bases). The CDR3 consists of 12 residues. Trimming removed 0 bases from V and 10 bases from J, with 8 bases in between. The germline gives CDR1 SGHKS, CDR2 YYEKEE (reference sequence). The CDR3 reads CASSLVGTEQFF. Written as DNA, the CDR3 is TGTGCCAGCAGCTTGGTCGGGACAGAGCAGTTCTTC.

This clone was observed a single time. The gene calls are TRBV11-3 and TRBJ2-3; 14 bases are shared with TRBD2. V lost 5 bases to trimming and J lost 4 bases; unmatched junction nucleotides: 5. This CDR3 has 16 amino acids. The germline CDR1 and CDR2 sequences are SGHNT and YENEEA. The CDR3, as DNA: TGTGCCAGCAGCCCCCGGACTAGCGGGGGGCCAGATACGCAGTATTTT. The encoded protein is CASSPRTSGGPDTQYF.

This clone was picked up a small number of times. The chain recombines TRBV28 with TRBJ1-2; tentatively, D is TRBD1 (6 bases). The CDR3 is 16 amino acids. V lost 5 bases and J lost 7, with 23 bases in between. Germline V gene sequence: CDR1 MDHEN, CDR2 SYDVKM. CDR3 DNA sequence: TGTGCCAGCAGTGGACGGGGGGCAGGGTGGAAATCTGGCTACACCTTC. This codes for CASSGRGAGWKSGYTF.

With respect to this clone: The same CDR3 arises from other DNA sequences in this sample as well. CDR3: CASSPQGGTEAFF. The CDR3 nucleotides are TGTGCCAGCTCACCACAGGGAGGTACTGAAGCTTTCTTT. This rearrangement joins TRBV18 to TRBJ1-1; D uncertain. Per germline, CDR1 KGHSH and CDR2 LQKENI. With 1 base removed from V and 5 bases from J, the gap between germline ends came to 8 bases. The CDR3 consists of 13 residues.

The rearrangement joins TRBV11-1 to TRBJ2-3; 16 bases line up with TRBD2. With V trimmed by 5 bases and J by 3 bases, 5 bases remained unmatched. The CDR3 consists of 17 residues. Germline V gene data show CDR1 as SGHAT and CDR2 as FQDESV (reference sequence). CDR3 DNA: TGTGCCAGCAGCGACGGGACTAGCGGGAGGGGGACAGATACGCAGTATTTT. As protein: CASSDGTSGRGTDTQYF. The full variable domain, with the rest looked up from reference TRBV11-1 and TRBJ2-3, is EAEVAQSPRYKITEKSQAVAFWCDPISGHATLYWYRQILGQGPELLVQFQDESVVDDSQLPKDRFSAERLKGVDSTLKIQPAELGDSAMYLCASSDGTSGRGTDTQYFGPGTRLTVL.

Notes on this clone: An end of the junction differs from the germline gene, which may be a read error. V usage is TRBV7-8 and J usage is TRBJ2-7; 12 bases are shared with TRBD2. The germline CDR1 and CDR2 sequences are SGHVS and FQNEAQ. CDR3 length: 19 residues. CDR3 nucleotides: TGTGCCAGCAGATTAGCGGGGCGGCTAGCGGGAGGGCCTGGCGGCGAGCAGTACTTC. It specifies CASRLAGRLAGGPGGEQYF.

The J gene is TRBJ2-1, the V gene TRBV5-1; 8 bases match TRBD2. Germline V lookup: CDR1 SGHRS, CDR2 YFSETQ. The CDR3 sequence is 17 residues long. The trim removed 1 base at V and 2 bases at J, leaving 8 bases unmatched. The CDR3 is CASSLKLTSDPYNEQFF. In DNA form, the CDR3 reads TGCGCCAGCAGCTTGAAGCTGACTAGCGACCCCTACAATGAGCAGTTCTTC.